Presented here are 5 T cell receptor beta chains from one specimen sequenced in a study of blood T cell repertoires in COVID-19. The protocol was immunoSEQ multiplex PCR, while the TCRdb copy is restricted to in-frame clones and leaves out a portion. Altogether 300,000 to 350,000 clones are present, 83% being singletons, with the ten largest covering around 3%. The sample taken for sequencing was peripheral blood. These receptors all come from a man aged 25 to 40 with active or convalescent COVID-19.

The chain employs TRBV30 and TRBJ1-2; 8 nucleotides line up with TRBD1. The CDR3 runs 13 residues. CDR1 and CDR2 from the germline V gene are GTSNPN and SVGIG (reference sequence). V lost 4 bases, J lost 1 base, and 2 bases stayed unmatched. The CDR3 loop reads CAWTGQGNYGYTF. CDR3 DNA: TGTGCCTGGACAGGACAGGGTAACTATGGCTACACCTTC.

The chain couples TRBV19 to TRBJ1-5; 8 bases are a match to TRBD1. This CDR3 spans 13 amino acids. In germline, CDR1 is LNHDA, CDR2 SQIVND (reference sequence). After removal of 6 bases from V and 8 bases from J, the junction contained 6 bases not matched to a gene. The DNA of the CDR3 is TGTGCCAGTAGGACCGGACAGGGAGAGCCCCAGCATTTT. Protein product: CASRTGQGEPQHF.

This clone has just a few counts. The chain employs TRBV7-9 and TRBJ2-5; 7 bases fit TRBD1. Trimming took 10 bases from V and 5 from J; bases not matched to a gene: 13. This CDR3 comprises 14 residues. The V gene's germline CDR1 is SEHNR and CDR2 FQNEAQ (reference sequence). CDR3 nucleotides: TGTGCCACTATCCTCTCACAGGGGATGGAGACCCAGTACTTC. Translated: CATILSQGMETQYF.

J is TRBJ2-7 and V is TRBV19; no clear D gene. With 5 bases removed from V and 6 bases from J, the gap between germline ends came to 8 bases. Germline V gives CDR1 LNHDA, CDR2 SQIVND (reference sequence). There are 11 residues in the CDR3. The CDR3 coding sequence is TGTGCCAGTAGTGATCCGGGCGAGCAGTACTTC. Protein sequence: CASSDPGEQYF.

The genes are TRBV10-3 and TRBJ2-2; D unclear. With 6 bases removed from V and 1 base from J, the gap between germline ends came to 12 bases. Germline V CDR1 and CDR2: ENHRY, SYGVKD. CDR3 size: 15 residues. The CDR3 loop is CAIRSGQLNTGELFF. The CDR3 bases are TGTGCCATCAGATCGGGTCAGCTGAACACCGGGGAGCTGTTTTTT.